The present TCR beta chain was sequenced within a study of cytotoxic CD8 clonotypes in ibrutinib-treated CLL. Study details: The samples contained roughly 240,000 productive templates on average. They also contained an average of approximately 94,000 productive rearrangements. Whole-study findings and limits: Clonality increased at ibrutinib response and stayed stable in sustained remission. At progression, however, it fell back toward baseline.

J gave up 4 bases and V 2 bases, and 7 bases lay outside the gene matches. The germline CDR1 and CDR2 sequences are MGHRA and YSYEKL. The CDR3 is made up of 15 amino acids. The protocol was immunoSEQ multiplex PCR, while the TCRdb copy is restricted to in-frame clones and leaves out a portion. The repertoire holds 75,000 to 90,000 clones, approximately 87% seen once, with 35% to 45% in the top ten. For this clone: As yet, its antigen is unknown.

The sequenced sample was PBMCs, obtained after 24 months of ibrutinib treatment. The sequence derives from a human donor with chronic lymphocytic leukemia. The chain uses TRBV4-1 and TRBJ1-1; 7 bases fit TRBD1. The CDR3 is CASSQPKTGPTEAFF. CDR3 DNA sequence: TGCGCCAGCAGCCAACCCAAGACAGGGCCCACTGAAGCTTTCTTT.